This T cell receptor beta chain is from a study of blood T cell repertoires in COVID-19. Overall study context: The study drew acute and convalescent COVID-19 samples from the United States, Italy and Spain. T cells, B-cell-depleted T cells, or PBMCs provided the cDNA or gDNA that served as material.

Participants spanned ages about 18 to 90 years and resided in roughly 22 US areas. The germline V gene has CDR1 LNHDA and CDR2 SQIVND (reference sequence). Trimming took off 6 bases at V and 8 bases at J, with 16 bases between the two ends. CDR3 size: 13 residues. How the authors handled the data: Researchers report that nucleated cell counts were estimated from reference gene primer amplification. Sequencing used immunoSEQ multiplex PCR; TCRdb keeps in-frame clones, though not all of them. Clonal size and the V and J genes are those of that table, whereas D and trimming came from the DNA. The table includes some 270,000 clones, 85% to 90% detected once.

The receptor was derived from a woman younger than 45 with acute COVID-19. The V gene is TRBV19, the J gene TRBJ1-1; TRBD1 is a possible D gene (6 bases). The sequencing input was PBMCs or T cells enriched from blood (not recorded which). CDR3 nucleotides: TGTGCCAGTAGACCAGGGGAGAGGCCCGAAGCTTTCTTT. Amino acid sequence: CASRPGERPEAFF.